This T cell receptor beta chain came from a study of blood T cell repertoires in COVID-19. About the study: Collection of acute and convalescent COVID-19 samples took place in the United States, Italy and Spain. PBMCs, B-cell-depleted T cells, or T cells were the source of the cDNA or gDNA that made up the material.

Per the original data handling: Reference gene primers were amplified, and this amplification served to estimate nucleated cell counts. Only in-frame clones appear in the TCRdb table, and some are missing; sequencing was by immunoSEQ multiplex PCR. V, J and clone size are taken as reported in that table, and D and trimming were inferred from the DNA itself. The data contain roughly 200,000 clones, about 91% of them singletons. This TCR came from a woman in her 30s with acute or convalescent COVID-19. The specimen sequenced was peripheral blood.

This CDR3 reads CASRRTSDYEQYF. The CDR3 DNA is TGTGCCAGCAGGAGGACTAGCGACTACGAGCAGTACTTC. The J gene is TRBJ2-7, the V gene TRBV6-6; 9 nucleotides line up with TRBD2. Germline V gives CDR1 MNHNY, CDR2 SVGAGI (reference sequence). There are 13 residues in the CDR3. J was trimmed by 3 bases and V by 6 bases; bases with no gene match: 3.